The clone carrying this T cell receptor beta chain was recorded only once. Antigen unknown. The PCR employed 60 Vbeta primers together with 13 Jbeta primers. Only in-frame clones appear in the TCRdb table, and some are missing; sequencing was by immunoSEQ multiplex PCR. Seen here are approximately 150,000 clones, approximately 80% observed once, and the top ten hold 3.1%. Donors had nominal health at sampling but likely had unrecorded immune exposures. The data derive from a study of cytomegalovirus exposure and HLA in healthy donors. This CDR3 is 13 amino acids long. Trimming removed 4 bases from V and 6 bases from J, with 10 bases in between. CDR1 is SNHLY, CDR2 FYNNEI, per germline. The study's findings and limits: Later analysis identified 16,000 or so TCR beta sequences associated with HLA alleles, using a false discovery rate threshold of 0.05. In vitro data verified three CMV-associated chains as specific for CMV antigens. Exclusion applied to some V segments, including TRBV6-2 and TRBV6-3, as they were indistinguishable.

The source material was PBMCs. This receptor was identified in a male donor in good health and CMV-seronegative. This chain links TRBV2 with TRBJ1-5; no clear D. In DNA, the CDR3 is TGTGCCAGCAGTGTCGACCGGGGTCAGCCCCAGCATTTT. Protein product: CASSVDRGQPQHF.